The T cell receptor beta chain described here comes from a study of T cells after yellow fever vaccination. Study observations and caveats: Abundant clonotypes (contaminants from the bulk population) could be present in FACS-sorted repertoires.

Conversion of TCR transcripts into cDNA relied on 5'RACE template switching, which added a universal primer site and UMIs. MiXCR was run by TCRdb on the 5' RACE reads, yielding one entry per CDR3 protein. The sample has roughly 520,000 distinct CDR3 sequences; about a fifth are singletons. This clonotype came up a few times. Its antigen is as yet unknown. This CDR3 region has 15 residues. The V end was cut by 5 bases, the J end by 6 bases, with 19 bases between. Germline assignment: CDR1 SGDLS and CDR2 YYNGEE. This chain uses TRBV9 with TRBJ2-3; tentatively, D is TRBD2 (7 bases). The receptor was isolated from a man aged 18-30 years who received the YFV17D yellow fever vaccine. Sequencing used PBMCs, obtained less than 25 days after the first yellow fever vaccination. The CDR3 region has the DNA TGTGCCAGCAGTAATACGGGGGGCAGATCCGATACGCAGTATTTT. Protein product: CASSNTGGRSDTQYF.